Only a few counts were recorded for the clone carrying this T cell receptor beta chain. The antigen is undetermined. Data came from immunoSEQ multiplex PCR; TCRdb stores just in-frame clones and leaves some out. Among around 3,300 clones, over 95% were seen once, and the ten largest hold about 1.1%. CDR3 size: 20 residues. CDR1 is MNHEY, CDR2 SMNVEV, per germline (reference sequence). The J segment lost 0 bases and the V segment lost 7 bases, leaving 18 bases of the junction unmatched. This sample stems from a study of T cells after posttransplantation cyclophosphamide. Study-level results: TRB clonality was highly associated with recipient CMV seropositivity and reactivation.

The sequence was obtained from a woman in her forties or fifties in good health and a related stem cell transplant donor. The J gene is TRBJ1-3, the V gene TRBV27, with 10 bases matching TRBD1. The sequencing sample was made of naive CD8+ T cells sorted from PBMCs. The CDR3 loop reads CASTQSSPRTGGFSGNTIYF. The CDR3 nucleotides read TGTGCCAGCACTCAATCCTCGCCTCGGACAGGGGGGTTCTCTGGAAACACCATATATTTT.